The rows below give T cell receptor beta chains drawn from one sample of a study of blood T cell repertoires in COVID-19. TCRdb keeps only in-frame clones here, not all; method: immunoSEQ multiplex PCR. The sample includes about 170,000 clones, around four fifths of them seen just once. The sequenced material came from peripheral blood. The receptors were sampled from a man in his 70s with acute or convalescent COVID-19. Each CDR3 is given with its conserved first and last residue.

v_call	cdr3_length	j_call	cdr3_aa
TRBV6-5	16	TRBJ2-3	CASSYSRAGGPDTQYF
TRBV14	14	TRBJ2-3	CASSGQAGIDTQYF
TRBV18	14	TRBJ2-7	CASSLGQGAHEQYF
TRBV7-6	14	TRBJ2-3	CASSLQQRADTQYF
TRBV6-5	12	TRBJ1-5	CASSTGGQPQHF
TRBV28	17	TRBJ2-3	CASSRARLAGGADTQYF
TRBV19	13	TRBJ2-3	CASSTGVTDTQYF
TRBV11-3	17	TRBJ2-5	CASSLATSGGDQETQYF
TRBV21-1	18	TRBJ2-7	CASSKDQTASGVAYEQYF
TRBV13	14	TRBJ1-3	CASSLGQSGNTIYF
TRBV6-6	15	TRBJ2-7	CASSQTSGPFYEQYF
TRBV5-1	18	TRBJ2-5	CASSLQPRQGAQAETQYF
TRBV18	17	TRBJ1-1	CASSLPLNGRVGTEAFF
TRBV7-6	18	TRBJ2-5	CASSLGSSSQPSKETQYF
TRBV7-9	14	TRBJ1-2	CASSLGGLPSGYTF
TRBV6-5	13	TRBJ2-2	CASRAGGYGELFF
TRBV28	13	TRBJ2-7	CASSSRGRYEQYF
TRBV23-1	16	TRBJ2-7	CASSHSGTSSSYEQYF
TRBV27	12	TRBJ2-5	CASSFRGETQYF
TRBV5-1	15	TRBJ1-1	CASSLGQGMNTEAFF
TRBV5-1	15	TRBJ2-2	CASSRTAINAGELFF
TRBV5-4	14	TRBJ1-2	CASSTPGGNYGYTF
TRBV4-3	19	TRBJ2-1	CASSPKVVLTGTSSNEQFF
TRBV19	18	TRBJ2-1	CASSSPRGLAGDTNEQFF
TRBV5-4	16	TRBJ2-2	CASSSGGQGAGGELFF
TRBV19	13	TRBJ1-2	CASSIQGARGYTF
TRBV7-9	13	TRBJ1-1	CASTLAGGTEAFF
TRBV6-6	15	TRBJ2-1	CASSRLAGAYNEQFF
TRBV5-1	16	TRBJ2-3	CASSPGTSGGIDTQYF
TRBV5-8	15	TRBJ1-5	CASRGGAGRGQPQHF
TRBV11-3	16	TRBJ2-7	CASSLAGVAGPYEQYF
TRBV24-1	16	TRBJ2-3	CATSSRASGPADTQYF
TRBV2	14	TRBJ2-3	CASIGAGPTHTQYF
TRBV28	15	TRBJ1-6	CASSQPGQFNSPLHF
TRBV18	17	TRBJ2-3	CASSSVGQGTSTDTQYF
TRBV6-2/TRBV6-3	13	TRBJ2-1	CASSYSDRPEQFF
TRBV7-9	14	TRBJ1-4	CASWSGQTSRGLFF
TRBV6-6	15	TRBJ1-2	CASSGVTARHSGYTF
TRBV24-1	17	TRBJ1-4	CATSDARQGPANEKLFF
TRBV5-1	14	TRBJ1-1	CASSFDRGNTEAFF
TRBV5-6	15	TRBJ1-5	CASSKTESSNQPQHF
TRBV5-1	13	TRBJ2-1	CASSPSGANEQFF
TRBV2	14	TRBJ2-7	CASSIRLSSYEQYF
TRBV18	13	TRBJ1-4	CASINQGGEKLFF
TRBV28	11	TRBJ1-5	CASSFREPQHF
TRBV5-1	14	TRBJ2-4	CASSQDRGVNIQYF
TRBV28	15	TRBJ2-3	CASSETTGITDTQYF
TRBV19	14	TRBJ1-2	CASSIVDSVDGYTF
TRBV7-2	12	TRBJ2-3	CASSSNTDTQYF
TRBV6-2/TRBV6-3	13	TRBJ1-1	CASSLRMNTEAFF
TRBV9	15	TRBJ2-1	CASSVTSGSYNEQFF
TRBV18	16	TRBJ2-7	CASSPMTSGISYEQYF
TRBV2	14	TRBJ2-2	CASHGSILGGELFF
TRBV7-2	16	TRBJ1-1	CASSYQPGTANTEAFF
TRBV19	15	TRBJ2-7	CASRWAGSSSYEQYF
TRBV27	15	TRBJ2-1	CASSDGTSGRNEQFF
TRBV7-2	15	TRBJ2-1	CASSPDSSQLGEQFF